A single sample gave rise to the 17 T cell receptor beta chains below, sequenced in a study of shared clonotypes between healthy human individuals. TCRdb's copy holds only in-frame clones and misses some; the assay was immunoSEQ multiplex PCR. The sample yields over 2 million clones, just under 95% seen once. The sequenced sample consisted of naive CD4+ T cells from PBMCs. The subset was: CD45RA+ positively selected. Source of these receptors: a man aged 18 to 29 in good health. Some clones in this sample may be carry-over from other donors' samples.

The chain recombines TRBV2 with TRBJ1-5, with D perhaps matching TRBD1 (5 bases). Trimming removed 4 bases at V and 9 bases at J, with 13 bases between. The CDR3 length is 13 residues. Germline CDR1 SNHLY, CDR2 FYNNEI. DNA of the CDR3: TGTGCCAGCAGTGGAGGGGAAGGGGCGCCCCAGCATTTT. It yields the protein CASSGGEGAPQHF.

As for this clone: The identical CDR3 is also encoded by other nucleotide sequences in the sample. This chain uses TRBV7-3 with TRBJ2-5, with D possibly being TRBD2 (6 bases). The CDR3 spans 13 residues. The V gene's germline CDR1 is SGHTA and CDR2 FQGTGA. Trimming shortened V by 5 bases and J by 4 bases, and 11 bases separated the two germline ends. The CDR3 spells CASSRGVGETQYF. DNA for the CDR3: TGTGCCAGCAGCCGCGGGGTGGGAGAGACCCAGTACTTC.

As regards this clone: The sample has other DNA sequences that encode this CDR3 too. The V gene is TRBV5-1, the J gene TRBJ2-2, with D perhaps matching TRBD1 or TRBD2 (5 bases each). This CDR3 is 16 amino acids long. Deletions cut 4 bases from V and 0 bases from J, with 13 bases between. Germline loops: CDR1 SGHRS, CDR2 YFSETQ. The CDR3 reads CASSPGTGTNTGELFF. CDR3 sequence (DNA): TGCGCCAGCAGCCCCGGGACGGGAACGAACACCGGGGAGCTGTTTTTT.

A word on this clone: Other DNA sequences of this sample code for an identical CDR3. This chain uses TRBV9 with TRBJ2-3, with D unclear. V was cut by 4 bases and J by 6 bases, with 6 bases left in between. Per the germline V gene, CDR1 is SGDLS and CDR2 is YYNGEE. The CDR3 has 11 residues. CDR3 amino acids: CASSLEDTQYF. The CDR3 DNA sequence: TGTGCCAGCAGCCTCGAGGATACGCAGTATTTT.

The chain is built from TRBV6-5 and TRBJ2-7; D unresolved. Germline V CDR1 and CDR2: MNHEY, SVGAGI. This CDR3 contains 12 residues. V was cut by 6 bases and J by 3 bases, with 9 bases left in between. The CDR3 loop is CASSPHGYEQYF. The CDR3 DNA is TGTGCCAGCAGCCCCCACGGCTACGAGCAGTACTTC.

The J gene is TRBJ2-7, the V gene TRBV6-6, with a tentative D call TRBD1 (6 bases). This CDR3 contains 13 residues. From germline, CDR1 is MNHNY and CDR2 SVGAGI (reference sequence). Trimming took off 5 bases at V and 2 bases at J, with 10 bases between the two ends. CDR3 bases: TGTGCCAGCAGTCCAAGACAGGCCTACGAGCAGTACTTC. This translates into CASSPRQAYEQYF.

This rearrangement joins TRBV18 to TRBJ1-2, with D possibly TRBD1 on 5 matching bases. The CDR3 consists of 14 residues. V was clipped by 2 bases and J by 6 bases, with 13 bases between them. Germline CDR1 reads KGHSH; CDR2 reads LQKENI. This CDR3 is CASSPGQIIDGYTF. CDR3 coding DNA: TGTGCCAGCTCACCAGGACAAATAATCGATGGCTACACCTTC.

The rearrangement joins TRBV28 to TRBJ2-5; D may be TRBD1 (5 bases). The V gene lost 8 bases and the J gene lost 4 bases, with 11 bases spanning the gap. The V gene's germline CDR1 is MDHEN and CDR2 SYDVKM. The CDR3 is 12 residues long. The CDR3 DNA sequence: TGTGCCAGCGGGGCCCCCAGAGAGACCCAGTACTTC. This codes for CASGAPRETQYF.

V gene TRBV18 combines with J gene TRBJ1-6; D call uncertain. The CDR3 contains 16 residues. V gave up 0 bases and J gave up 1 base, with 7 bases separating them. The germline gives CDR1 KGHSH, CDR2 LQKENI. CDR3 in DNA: TGTGCCAGCTCACCACCGAGGATTTCCTATAATTCACCCCTCCACTTT. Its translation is CASSPPRISYNSPLHF.

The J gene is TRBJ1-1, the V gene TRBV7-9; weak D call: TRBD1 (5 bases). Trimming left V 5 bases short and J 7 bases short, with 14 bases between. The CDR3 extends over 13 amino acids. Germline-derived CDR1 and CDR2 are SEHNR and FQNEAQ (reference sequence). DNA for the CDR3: TGTGCCAGCAGCGTCGACCTCAGGGTTGAAGCTTTCTTT. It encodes CASSVDLRVEAFF.

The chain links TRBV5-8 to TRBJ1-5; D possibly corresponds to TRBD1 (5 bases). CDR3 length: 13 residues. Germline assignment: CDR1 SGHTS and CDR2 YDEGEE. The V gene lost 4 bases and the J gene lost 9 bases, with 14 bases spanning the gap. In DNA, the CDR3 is TGTGCCAGCAGCAGGGACGGAGAGGGGCCCCAGCATTTT. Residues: CASSRDGEGPQHF.

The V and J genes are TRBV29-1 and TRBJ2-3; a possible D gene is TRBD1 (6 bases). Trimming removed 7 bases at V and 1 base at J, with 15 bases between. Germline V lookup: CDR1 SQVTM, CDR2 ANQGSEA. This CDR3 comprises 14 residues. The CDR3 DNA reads TGCAGCGGGAAGGGGACACCGGGCACAGATACGCAGTATTTT. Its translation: CSGKGTPGTDTQYF.

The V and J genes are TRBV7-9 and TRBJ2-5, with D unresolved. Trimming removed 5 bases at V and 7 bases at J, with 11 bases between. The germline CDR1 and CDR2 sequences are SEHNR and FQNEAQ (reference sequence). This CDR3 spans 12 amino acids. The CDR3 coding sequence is TGTGCCAGCAGCCGACCAACGGGGACCCAGTACTTC. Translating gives CASSRPTGTQYF.

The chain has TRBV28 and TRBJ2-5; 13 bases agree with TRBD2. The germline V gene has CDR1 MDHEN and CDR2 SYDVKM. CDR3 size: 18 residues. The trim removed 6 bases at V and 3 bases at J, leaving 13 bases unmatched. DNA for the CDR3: TGTGCCAGCAGGGAACCGGGACTAGCGGGACTTCGAAAAGAGACCCAGTACTTC. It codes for CASREPGLAGLRKETQYF.

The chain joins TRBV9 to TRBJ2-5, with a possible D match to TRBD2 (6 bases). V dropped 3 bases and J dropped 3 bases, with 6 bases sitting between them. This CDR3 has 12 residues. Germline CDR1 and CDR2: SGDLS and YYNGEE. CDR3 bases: TGTGCCAGCAGCGCGGGGGAAGAGACCCAGTACTTC. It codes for CASSAGEETQYF.

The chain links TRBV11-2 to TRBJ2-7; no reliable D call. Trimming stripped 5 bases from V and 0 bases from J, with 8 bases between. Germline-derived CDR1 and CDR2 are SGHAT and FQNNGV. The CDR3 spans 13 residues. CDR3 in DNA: TGTGCCAGCAGCCCCGCGGACTCCTACGAGCAGTACTTC. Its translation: CASSPADSYEQYF.

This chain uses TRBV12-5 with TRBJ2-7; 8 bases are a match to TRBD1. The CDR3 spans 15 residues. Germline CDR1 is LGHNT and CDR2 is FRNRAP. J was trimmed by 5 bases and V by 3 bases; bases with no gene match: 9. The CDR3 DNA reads TGTGCTAGTGGTTTAGGACAGGGTGGTGGAGACGAGCAGTACTTC. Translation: CASGLGQGGGDEQYF.